The rows below give T cell receptor beta chains drawn from one sample of a study of CD8 T cells in Susac syndrome. TCRdb analysed the immunoSEQ multiplex PCR reads with MiXCR anew, one entry per CDR3 protein. The sample consists of around 270,000 distinct CDR3 sequences, over 75% of them appearing once. The sequencing input was CD8+ T cells from PBMCs. The receptors here all came from a human donor with multiple sclerosis. Each CDR3 is given with its conserved first and last residue. D genes are given only for firm matches. Not every row has a clone size; where given, it reads once, few, many or a size class.

TRBD1,TRBJ2-7,.,TRBV30,TGTGCCTGGAGTTGGCGACAGGGCTACGAGCAGTACTTC,CAWSWRQGYEQYF
.,TRBJ2-1,.,TRBV24-1,TGTGCCACCAGTGATTTGGCCTGGAATGAGCAGTTCTTC,CATSDLAWNEQFF
TRBD1,TRBJ1-2,.,TRBV29-1,TGCAGCGTAGATCGAGGAGACAGGGACAACTATGGCTACACCTTC,CSVDRGDRDNYGYTF
.,TRBJ1-1,.,TRBV4-2,TGTGCCAGCAGCCAAGATGAGACATTTGGAGCCCACACTGAAGCCTTCTTT,CASSQDETFGAHTEAFF
.,TRBJ2-1,.,TRBV9,TGTGCCAGCGGCGGCCGGGGGTCCTACAATGAGCAGTTCTTC,CASGGRGSYNEQFF
TRBD2,TRBJ2-3,.,TRBV30,TGTGCCTGGAGTGAAAAGGTGCGGGAGGGCCGATGGACGCAGTATTTT,CAWSEKVREGRWTQYF
.,TRBJ2-2,.,TRBV12-3/TRBV12-4,TGTGCCAGCAGTTTGTCCAGGGTTGGCGGGGAGCTGTTTTTT,CASSLSRVGGELFF
.,TRBJ1-2,.,TRBV7-8,TGTGCCAGCAGCTTAGCCTGGGCAGGGGCTAACTATGGCTACACCTTC,CASSLAWAGANYGYTF
TRBD1,TRBJ1-1,.,TRBV11-2,TGTGCCAGCAGCTTAGGACAGGGACTTCCTGTGGCTGAAGCTTTCTTT,CASSLGQGLPVAEAFF
.,TRBJ1-2,.,TRBV5-1,TGCGCCAGCAGCTTGGCCGTACGAGGTGTTTCGGACTATGGCTACACCTTC,CASSLAVRGVSDYGYTF
.,TRBJ2-1,.,TRBV20-1,TGCAGTGCTAGTACTGAACCGACTAGAGGGGACAATGAGCAGTTCTTC,CSASTEPTRGDNEQFF
.,TRBJ1-1,.,TRBV23-1,TGCGCCAGCAGTCAACCAACACCTAACACTGAAGCTTTCTTT,CASSQPTPNTEAFF
.,TRBJ2-7,.,TRBV12-3/TRBV12-4,TGTGCCAGCAGCCCGCTGGGGGAAACCTACGAGCAGTACTTC,CASSPLGETYEQYF
.,TRBJ1-1,.,TRBV19,TGTGCCAGTAGTACTATTAGGGGGGTGGATGAAGCTTTCTTT,CASSTIRGVDEAFF
TRBD1,TRBJ2-7,.,TRBV6-6,TGTGCCAGCAGTTCCGATTCCGGGACAGCCTACGAGCAGTACTTC,CASSSDSGTAYEQYF
.,TRBJ2-5,.,TRBV18,TGTGCCAGCTCACAAGGAGGGGTCCAAGAGACCCAGTACTTC,CASSQGGVQETQYF
TRBD1,TRBJ2-7,once,TRBV7-9,TGTGCCAGCAGCTTAGTAACAGGGGGCTCCTACGAGCAGTACTTC,CASSLVTGGSYEQYF